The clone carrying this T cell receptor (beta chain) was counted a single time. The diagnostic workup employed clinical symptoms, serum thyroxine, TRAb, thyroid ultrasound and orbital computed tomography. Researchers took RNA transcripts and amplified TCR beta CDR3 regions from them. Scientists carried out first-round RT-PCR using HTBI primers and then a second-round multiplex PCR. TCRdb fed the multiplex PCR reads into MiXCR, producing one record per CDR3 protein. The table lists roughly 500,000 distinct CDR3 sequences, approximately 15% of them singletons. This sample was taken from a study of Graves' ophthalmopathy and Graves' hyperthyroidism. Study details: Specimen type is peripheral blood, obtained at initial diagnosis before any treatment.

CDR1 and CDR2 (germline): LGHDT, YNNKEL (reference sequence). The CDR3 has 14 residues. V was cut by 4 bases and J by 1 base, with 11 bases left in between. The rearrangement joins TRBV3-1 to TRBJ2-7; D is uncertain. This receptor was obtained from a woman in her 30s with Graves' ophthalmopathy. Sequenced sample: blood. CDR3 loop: CASSRGDTSYEQYF. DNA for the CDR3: TGTGCCAGCAGCCGTGGTGACACTTCCTACGAGCAGTACTTC.